This entry concerns a single TCR beta chain. Each CDR3 protein gets one entry after TCRdb re-called the 5' RACE reads with MiXCR. Of 450,000 or so distinct CDR3 sequences in the sample, approximately 15% were seen once. This sample stems from a study of identical twins. V shed 5 bases and J shed 1 base, with 14 bases lying between them. The CDR3 has 15 amino acids. The germline V gene has CDR1 MDHEN and CDR2 SYDVKM. These data are also associated with another study on yellow fever vaccine responses in identical twins.

The sequenced sample consisted of CD4+ T cells sorted from blood. The TCR was taken from a woman aged 18-30 years in good health. V gene TRBV28 combines with J gene TRBJ1-1; D ambiguous. CDR3 in amino acids: CASSKAGPTNTEAFF. CDR3 DNA sequence: TGTGCCAGCAGTAAAGCCGGACCGACGAACACTGAAGCTTTCTTT.